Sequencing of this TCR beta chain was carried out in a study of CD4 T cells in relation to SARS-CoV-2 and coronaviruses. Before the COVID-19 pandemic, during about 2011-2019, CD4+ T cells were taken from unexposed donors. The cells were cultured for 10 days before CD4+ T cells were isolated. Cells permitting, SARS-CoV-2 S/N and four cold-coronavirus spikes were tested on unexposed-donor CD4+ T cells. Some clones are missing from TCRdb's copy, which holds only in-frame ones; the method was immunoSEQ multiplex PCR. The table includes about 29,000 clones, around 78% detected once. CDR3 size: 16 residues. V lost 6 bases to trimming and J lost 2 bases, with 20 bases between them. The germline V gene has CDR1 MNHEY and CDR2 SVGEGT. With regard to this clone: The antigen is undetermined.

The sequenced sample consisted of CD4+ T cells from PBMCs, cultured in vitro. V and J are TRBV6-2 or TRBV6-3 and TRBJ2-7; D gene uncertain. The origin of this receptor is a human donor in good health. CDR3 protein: CASSPFWAVRPYEQYF. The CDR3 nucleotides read TGTGCCAGCAGCCCATTCTGGGCCGTACGACCCTACGAGCAGTACTTC.